The subject of this entry is one T cell receptor (beta chain). The antigen is not known. This entry belongs to a study of shared clonotypes between healthy human individuals. The study, taken as a whole, reports: Sampling covered nothing but blood. Tissue TCR repertoires likely differ from those found in blood. Represented diversity, genetic and exposure-history alike, was limited by few donors.

When replicate PCRs were run on sorted subsets, they used around 200 ng DNA, about 30,000 T cell genomes. Some clones are missing from TCRdb's copy, which holds only in-frame ones; the method was immunoSEQ multiplex PCR. The sample carries a few hundred thousand clones, over 95% recorded once. Naive CD8 cells comprised CD45RO-negative, CCR7-positively selected cells, excluding terminally differentiated effector memory CD45RA+ cells. Unmatched junction bases numbered 3, after V lost 0 bases and J lost 1 base. The CDR3 is 15 residues long. Per the germline V gene, CDR1 is MNHEY and CDR2 is SVGAGI. The material sequenced was naive CD8+ T cells sorted from blood. This clonotype was sampled from a woman aged 25 to 39 in good health. The chain employs TRBV6-5 and TRBJ2-7; 7 positions match TRBD1. As DNA, the CDR3 is TGTGCCAGCAGTTACTCGGGCAGGGGGTCCTACGAGCAGTACTTC. Protein sequence: CASSYSGRGSYEQYF.